This TCR beta chain was profiled in a study of shared clonotypes between healthy human individuals. Background on the study: Researchers drew samples from a couple of women and a few men aged 18 to 49. Each donor's CD4 naive and CD4 memory cells filled three plates apiece, CD8 naive two, and CD8 memory one.

Some clones are missing from TCRdb's copy, which holds only in-frame ones; the method was immunoSEQ multiplex PCR. The sample contains about a million clones, roughly 80% of which appear only once. This clone was detected once. The length of the CDR3 is 16 residues. Germline V gene data show CDR1 as SEHNR and CDR2 as FQNEAQ (reference sequence). V was clipped by 5 bases and J by 4 bases; unmatched bases: 9. The sequenced material came from memory CD4+ T cells from PBMCs. The subset: CD45RA-negative fraction. V is TRBV7-9 and J is TRBJ2-2, with 8 bases identical to TRBD1. The receptor was isolated from a young man in good health. Some clones in this sample may be carry-over from other donors' samples. For the CDR3, the DNA is TGTGCCAGCAGCCCCAGGACAGGGAGTCTCACCGGGGAGCTGTTTTTT. Translating gives CASSPRTGSLTGELFF. The variable domain in full, with the rest retrieved from reference TRBV7-9 and TRBJ2-2, is DTGVSQNPRHKITKRGQNVTFRCDPISEHNRLYWYRQTLGQGPEFLTYFQNEAQLEKSRLLSDRFSAERPKGSFSTLEIQRTEQGDSAMYLCASSPRTGSLTGELFFGEGSRLTVL.